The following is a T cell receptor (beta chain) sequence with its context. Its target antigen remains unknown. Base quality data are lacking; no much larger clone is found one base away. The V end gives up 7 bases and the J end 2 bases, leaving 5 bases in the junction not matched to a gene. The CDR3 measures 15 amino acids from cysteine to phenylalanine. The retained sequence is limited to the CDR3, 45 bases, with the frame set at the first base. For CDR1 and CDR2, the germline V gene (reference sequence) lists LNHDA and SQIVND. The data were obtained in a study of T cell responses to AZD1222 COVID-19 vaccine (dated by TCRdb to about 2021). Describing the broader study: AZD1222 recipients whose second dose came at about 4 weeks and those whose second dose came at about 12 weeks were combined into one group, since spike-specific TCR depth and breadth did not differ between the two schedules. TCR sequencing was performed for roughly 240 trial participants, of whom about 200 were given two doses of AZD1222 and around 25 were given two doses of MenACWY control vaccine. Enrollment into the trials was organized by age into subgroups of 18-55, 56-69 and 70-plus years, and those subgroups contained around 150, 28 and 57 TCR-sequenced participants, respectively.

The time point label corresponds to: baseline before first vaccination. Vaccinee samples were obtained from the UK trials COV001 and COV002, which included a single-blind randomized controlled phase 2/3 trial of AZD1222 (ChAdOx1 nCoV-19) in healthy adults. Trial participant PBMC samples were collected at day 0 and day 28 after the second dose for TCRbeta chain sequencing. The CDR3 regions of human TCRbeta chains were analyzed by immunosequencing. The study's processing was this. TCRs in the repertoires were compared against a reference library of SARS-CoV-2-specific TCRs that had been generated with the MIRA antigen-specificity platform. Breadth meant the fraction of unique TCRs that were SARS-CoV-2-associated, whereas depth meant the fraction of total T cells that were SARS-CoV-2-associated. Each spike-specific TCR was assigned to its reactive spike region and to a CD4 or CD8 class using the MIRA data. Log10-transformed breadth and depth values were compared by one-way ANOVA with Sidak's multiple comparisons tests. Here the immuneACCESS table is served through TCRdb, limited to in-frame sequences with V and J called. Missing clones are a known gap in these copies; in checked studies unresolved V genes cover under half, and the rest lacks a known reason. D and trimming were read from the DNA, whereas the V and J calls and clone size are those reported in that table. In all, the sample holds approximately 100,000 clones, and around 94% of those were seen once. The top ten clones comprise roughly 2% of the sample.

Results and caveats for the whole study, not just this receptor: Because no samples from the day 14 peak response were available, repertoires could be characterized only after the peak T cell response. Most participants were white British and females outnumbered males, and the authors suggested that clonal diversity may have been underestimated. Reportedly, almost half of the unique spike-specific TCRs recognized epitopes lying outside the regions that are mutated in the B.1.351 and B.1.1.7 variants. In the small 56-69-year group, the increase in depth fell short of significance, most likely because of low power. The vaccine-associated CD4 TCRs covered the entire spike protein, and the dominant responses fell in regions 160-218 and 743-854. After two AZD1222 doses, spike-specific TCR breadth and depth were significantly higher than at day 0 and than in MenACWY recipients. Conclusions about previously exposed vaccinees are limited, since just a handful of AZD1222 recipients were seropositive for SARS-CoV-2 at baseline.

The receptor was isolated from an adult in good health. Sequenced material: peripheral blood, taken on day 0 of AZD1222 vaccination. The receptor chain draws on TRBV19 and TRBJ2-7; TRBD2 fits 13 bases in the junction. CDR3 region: CASNTGTSGTYEQYF. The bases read TGTGCCAGTAATACCGGGACTAGCGGGACCTACGAGCAGTACTTC.